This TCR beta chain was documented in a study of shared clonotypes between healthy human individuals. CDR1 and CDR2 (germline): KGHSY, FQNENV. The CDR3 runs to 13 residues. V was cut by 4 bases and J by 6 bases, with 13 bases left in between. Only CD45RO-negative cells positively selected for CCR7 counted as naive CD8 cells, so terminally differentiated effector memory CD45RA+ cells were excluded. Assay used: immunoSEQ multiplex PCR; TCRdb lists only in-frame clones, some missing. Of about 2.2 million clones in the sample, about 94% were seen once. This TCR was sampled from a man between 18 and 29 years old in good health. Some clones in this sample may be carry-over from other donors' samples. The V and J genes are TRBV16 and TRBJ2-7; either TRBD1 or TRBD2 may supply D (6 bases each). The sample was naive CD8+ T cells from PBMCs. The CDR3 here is CASSLGGTGEQYF. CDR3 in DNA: TGTGCCAGCAGCCTAGGGGGGACTGGCGAGCAGTACTTC. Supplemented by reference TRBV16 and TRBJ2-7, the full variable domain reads GEEVAQTPKHLVRGEGQKAKLYCAPIKGHSYVFWYQQVLKNEFKFLISFQNENVFDETGMPKERFSAKCLPNSPCSLEIQATKLEDSAVYFCASSLGGTGEQYFGPGTRLTVT.